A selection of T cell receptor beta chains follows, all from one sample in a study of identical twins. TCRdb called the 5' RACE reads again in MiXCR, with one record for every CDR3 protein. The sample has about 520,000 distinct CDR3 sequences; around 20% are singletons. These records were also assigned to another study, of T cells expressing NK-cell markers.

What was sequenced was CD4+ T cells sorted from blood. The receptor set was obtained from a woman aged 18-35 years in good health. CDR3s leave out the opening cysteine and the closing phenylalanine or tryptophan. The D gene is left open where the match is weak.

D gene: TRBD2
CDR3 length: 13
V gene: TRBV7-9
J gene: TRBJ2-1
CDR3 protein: ASSPPGSSGDEQF

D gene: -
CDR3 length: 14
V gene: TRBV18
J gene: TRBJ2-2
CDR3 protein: ASSPYLSALSGELF

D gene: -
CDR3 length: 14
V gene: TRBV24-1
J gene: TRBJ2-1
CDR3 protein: VTSDGGAGTYNEQF

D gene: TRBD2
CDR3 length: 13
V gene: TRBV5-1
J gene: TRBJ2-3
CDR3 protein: ASSLISGRTDTQY

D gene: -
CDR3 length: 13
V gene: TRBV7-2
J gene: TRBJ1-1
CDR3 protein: ATKLARGSSTEAF

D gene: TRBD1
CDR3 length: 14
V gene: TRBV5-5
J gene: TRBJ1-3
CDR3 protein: ASSSMTGRAGNTIY

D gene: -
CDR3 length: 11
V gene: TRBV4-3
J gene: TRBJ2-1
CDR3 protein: ASSQDRGREQF

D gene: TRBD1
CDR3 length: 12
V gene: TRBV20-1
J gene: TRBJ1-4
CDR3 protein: SAQNRGWGEKLF

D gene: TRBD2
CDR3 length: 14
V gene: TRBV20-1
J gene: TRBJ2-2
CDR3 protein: SATGLAGVRGGELF

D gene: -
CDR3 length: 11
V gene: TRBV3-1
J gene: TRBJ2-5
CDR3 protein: ASSQGPTETQY

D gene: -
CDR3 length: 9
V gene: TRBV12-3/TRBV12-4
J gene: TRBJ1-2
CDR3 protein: ASSEGWGYT

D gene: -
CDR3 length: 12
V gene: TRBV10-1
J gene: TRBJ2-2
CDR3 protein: ASSRDSYTGELF

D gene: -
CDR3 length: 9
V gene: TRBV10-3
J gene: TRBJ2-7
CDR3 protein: AISELNEQY

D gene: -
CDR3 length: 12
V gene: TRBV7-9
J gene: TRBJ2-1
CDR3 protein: ASSRKDPYNEQF

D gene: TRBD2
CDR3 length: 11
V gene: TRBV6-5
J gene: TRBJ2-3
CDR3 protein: ASSFGRADTQY

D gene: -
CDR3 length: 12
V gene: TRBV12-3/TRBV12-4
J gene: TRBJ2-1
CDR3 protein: ASSLAVLTNEQF

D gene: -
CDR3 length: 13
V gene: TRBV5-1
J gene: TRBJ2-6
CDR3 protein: ASSKGDGKANVLT

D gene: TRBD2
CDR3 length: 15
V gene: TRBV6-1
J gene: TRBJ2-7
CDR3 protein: ASRQPGTSGSKNEQY